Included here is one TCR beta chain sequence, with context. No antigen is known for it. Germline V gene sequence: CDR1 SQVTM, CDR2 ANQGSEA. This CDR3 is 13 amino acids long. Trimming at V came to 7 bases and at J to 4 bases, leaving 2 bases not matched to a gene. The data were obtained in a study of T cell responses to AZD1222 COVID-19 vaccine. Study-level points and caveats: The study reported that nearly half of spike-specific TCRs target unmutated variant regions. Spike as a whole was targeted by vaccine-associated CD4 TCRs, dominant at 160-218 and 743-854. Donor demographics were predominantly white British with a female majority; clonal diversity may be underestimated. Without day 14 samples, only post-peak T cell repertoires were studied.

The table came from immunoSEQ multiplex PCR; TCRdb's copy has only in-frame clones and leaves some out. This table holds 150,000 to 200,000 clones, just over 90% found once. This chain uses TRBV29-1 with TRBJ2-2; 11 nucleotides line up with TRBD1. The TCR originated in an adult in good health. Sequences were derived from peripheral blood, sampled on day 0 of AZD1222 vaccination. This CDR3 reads CSGGTGGTGELFF. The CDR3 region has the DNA TGCAGCGGGGGGACAGGGGGCACCGGGGAGCTGTTTTTT.